This is a list of T cell receptor beta chains from one sample in a study of blood T cell repertoires in COVID-19. Profiled with immunoSEQ multiplex PCR; TCRdb holds only in-frame clones, not every one. The sample has a few hundred thousand clones; around 88% are singletons. Sequences were obtained from peripheral blood. The receptor set was obtained from a woman younger than 45 who had recovered from COVID-19. Each CDR3 is given with its conserved first and last residue. Fields, in order: V gene, D gene, J gene, CDR3 protein, CDR3 DNA. The D gene is left open where the match is weak.

v_gene: TRBV4-1; d_gene: TRBD2; j_gene: TRBJ2-3; CDR3aa: CASSRVAGTDTQYF; CDR3nt: TGCGCCAGCAGTAGGGTAGCGGGGACAGATACGCAGTATTTT
v_gene: TRBV2; d_gene: .; j_gene: TRBJ1-5; CDR3aa: CASRVLGKPQHF; CDR3nt: TGTGCCAGCAGGGTTCTAGGCAAGCCCCAGCATTTT
v_gene: TRBV24-1; d_gene: TRBD1; j_gene: TRBJ2-2; CDR3aa: CATSGQGPDGHGELFF; CDR3nt: TGTGCCACCTCGGGACAGGGGCCGGATGGGCACGGGGAGCTGTTTTTT
v_gene: TRBV19; d_gene: .; j_gene: TRBJ1-2; CDR3aa: CASRTHPSGTRTNYGYTF; CDR3nt: TGTGCCAGTAGAACCCACCCCTCCGGGACAAGGACTAACTATGGCTACACCTTC
v_gene: TRBV4-1; d_gene: .; j_gene: TRBJ1-3; CDR3aa: CASSQQGSGNTIYF; CDR3nt: TGCGCCAGCAGCCAACAGGGATCTGGAAACACCATATATTTT
v_gene: TRBV9; d_gene: TRBD2; j_gene: TRBJ2-7; CDR3aa: CASKSSGPGDF; CDR3nt: TGTGCCAGCAAGTCTAGCGGGCCGGGGGACTTC
v_gene: TRBV28; d_gene: .; j_gene: TRBJ1-4; CDR3aa: CASGTRQVKNEKLFF; CDR3nt: TGTGCCAGCGGGACCCGACAGGTGAAGAATGAAAAACTGTTTTTT
v_gene: TRBV27; d_gene: TRBD1; j_gene: TRBJ2-7; CDR3aa: CASRGQGIGEQYF; CDR3nt: TGTGCCAGCAGGGGACAGGGGATTGGCGAGCAGTACTTC
v_gene: TRBV3-1/TRBV3-2; d_gene: TRBD2; j_gene: TRBJ2-3; CDR3aa: CASSHGLAGGSTDTQYF; CDR3nt: TGTGCCAGCAGCCACGGACTAGCGGGGGGAAGCACAGATACGCAGTATTTT
v_gene: TRBV29-1; d_gene: TRBD1; j_gene: TRBJ1-4; CDR3aa: CSAHGTGNEKLFF; CDR3nt: TGCAGCGCGCACGGGACAGGGAATGAAAAACTGTTTTTT
v_gene: TRBV25-1; d_gene: .; j_gene: TRBJ1-4; CDR3aa: CASSESGIDEKLFF; CDR3nt: TGTGCCAGCAGTGAATCCGGGATTGATGAAAAACTGTTTTTT